This TCR beta chain was recovered during a study of blood T cell repertoires in COVID-19. Study-wide context: Collection of acute and convalescent COVID-19 samples took place in the United States, Italy and Spain. From T cells, B-cell-depleted T cells, or PBMCs came the material, which was cDNA or gDNA.

As handled by the study authors: It was from reference gene primer amplification that nucleated cell counts were estimated. Profiling relied on immunoSEQ multiplex PCR, and the TCRdb table lists in-frame clones only, not all of them. The DNA was the basis for D and trimming; V, J and clone size are from that table. The repertoire consists of 110,000 or so clones, with 85% occurring once and the leading ten covering 3% to 4%. Germline CDR1 reads SNHLY; CDR2 reads FYNNEI. V shed 8 bases and J shed 0 bases, with 10 bases lying between them. The CDR3 is 13 residues long. This clone was found once. The clonotype originates from a man aged 55 to 69 with acute or convalescent COVID-19. The chain combines TRBV2 with TRBJ1-2, with D unresolved. Sequencing was carried out using peripheral blood. CDR3 coding DNA: TGTGCCAGCGGCCTAGATGCTAACTATGGCTACACCTTC. It translates to CASGLDANYGYTF.